This T cell receptor (beta chain) appears in the sequencing data of a study of T cells after yellow fever vaccination. Whole-study context: SMART-Seq v4 Ultra Low Input handled preparation of low-cell-number fractions.

They built TCR cDNA with 5'RACE template switching, a step that put in a universal primer site and UMIs. Each CDR3 protein gets one entry after TCRdb re-called the 5' RACE reads with MiXCR. The profile covers 250,000 or so distinct CDR3 sequences, with less than 9% appearing a single time and roughly 0.86% taken by the ten largest. This specimen was CD4+ T cells sorted from PBMCs, taken 15 days after the yellow fever booster vaccination. The clonotype originates from a man aged 30 to 39 who received the YFV17D yellow fever vaccine.

For the CDR3, the DNA is TGTGCCAGCAGTGAGACGGGAAGGCCCTACAATGAGCAGTTCTTC. It yields the protein CASSETGRPYNEQFF. This chain joins TRBV6-1 and TRBJ2-1; D might be TRBD2 (5 bases). Germline values: CDR1 MNHNS, CDR2 SASEGT. The CDR3 spans 15 residues. V lost 3 bases and J 2 bases, leaving 11 bases between the germline ends.